Each of the 8 T cell receptor beta chains below was sequenced from the same sample in a study of shared T cell receptors in the human thymus (dated by TCRdb to the early 2020s). Library preparation was by the immunoSEQ multiplex PCR assay. Not all clones reach the TCRdb copy of this immuneACCESS table, which keeps in-frame sequences only. Checked studies attribute under half of the gap to unresolved V genes and leave the rest unexplained. This sample has around 340,000 clones in its table, and just under 95% of those were observed once. Roughly 0.02% of the sample rests with the top ten. Sequenced sample: thymocytes. The receptor set was obtained from a human donor.

The chain is built from TRBV27 and TRBJ2-5; tentatively, D is TRBD1 (5 bases). Germline values: CDR1 MNHEY, CDR2 SMNVEV (reference sequence). Trimming removed 5 bases at V and 0 bases at J, with 16 bases between. The CDR3 extends over 16 amino acids. The CDR3 is CASSPPSRQHQETQYF. The CDR3 nucleotides read TGTGCCAGCAGTCCTCCTTCTCGACAGCACCAAGAGACCCAGTACTTC.

In its sample, this clone was seen once. The chain employs TRBV27 and TRBJ1-1, with 8 bases aligning to TRBD1. CDR3 length equals 14 residues. V shed 4 bases and J 7 bases; nucleotides not matched to a gene: 8. CDR1 and CDR2 from the germline V gene are MNHEY and SMNVEV (reference sequence). The CDR3 reads CASSSTRGLNEAFF. The CDR3 region has the DNA TGTGCCAGCAGTTCAACCAGGGGGCTTAATGAAGCTTTCTTT.

This chain uses TRBV27 with TRBJ2-7; TRBD2 matches at 9 bases. Germline V gives CDR1 MNHEY, CDR2 SMNVEV (reference sequence). The CDR3 contains 15 residues. The V and J ends lost 7 bases and 2 bases, in that order; junction bases with no gene match: 9. The CDR3 loop reads CASKLGLATTYEQYF. The CDR3 DNA is TGTGCCAGCAAGCTCGGACTAGCGACCACCTACGAGCAGTACTTC.

V is TRBV5-1 and J is TRBJ2-2, with TRBD2 matching over 7 bases. Looked up from germline, CDR1 is SGHRS and CDR2 is YFSETQ. This CDR3 region has 18 residues. V trimming: 2 bases; J trimming: 5 bases; junction bases outside the gene matches: 15. CDR3 coding DNA: TGCGCCAGCAGCTTTAGTGGCGGGAGACCCGAGGGTACCGGGGAGCTGTTTTTT. This codes for CASSFSGGRPEGTGELFF.

This sequence joins TRBV5-5 and TRBJ1-1, with D hard to call. Germline CDR1 and CDR2: SGHKS and YYEKEE (reference sequence). The V gene lost 1 base and the J gene lost 0 bases, with 10 bases spanning the gap. This CDR3 is built from 15 residues. CDR3 sequence reads: CASSLLITMNTEAFF. In DNA form, the CDR3 reads TGTGCCAGCAGCTTGTTGATTACCATGAACACTGAAGCTTTCTTT.

CDR3 in amino acids: CASSLGTVGNTIYF. The DNA for the CDR3 is TGTGCCAGCAGCTTAGGGACCGTCGGAAACACCATATATTTT. This rearrangement joins TRBV11-2 to TRBJ1-3; D remains unclear. CDR1 is SGHAT and CDR2 is FQNNGV in the germline V gene. Trimming removed 1 base at V and 4 bases at J, with 8 bases between. There are 14 residues in the CDR3.

Worth noting for this clone: This CDR3 is also generated by other DNA sequences in the sample. V and J are TRBV27 and TRBJ2-7; D remains ambiguous. This CDR3 contains 11 residues. V was clipped by 6 bases and J by 4 bases, with 7 bases between them. Per the germline V gene, CDR1 is MNHEY and CDR2 is SMNVEV (reference sequence). The CDR3 region is CASRPVYEQYF. The CDR3 DNA is TGTGCCAGCAGGCCAGTTTACGAGCAGTACTTC.

The genes are TRBV5-6 and TRBJ1-1; D is undetermined. This CDR3 spans 14 amino acids. Per the germline V gene, CDR1 is SGHDT and CDR2 is YYEEEE. Trimming left V 4 bases short and J 3 bases short, with 13 bases between. The CDR3 reads CASSEQDLDTEAFF. Here the CDR3 DNA reads TGTGCCAGCAGCGAGCAGGATTTGGACACTGAAGCTTTCTTT. The full variable domain, its missing parts supplied by reference TRBV5-6 and TRBJ1-1, is DAGVTQSPTHLIKTRGQQVTLRCSPKSGHDTVSWYQQALGQGPQFIFQYYEEEERQRGNFPDRFSGHQFPNYSSELNVNALLLGDSALYLCASSEQDLDTEAFFGQGTRLTVV.